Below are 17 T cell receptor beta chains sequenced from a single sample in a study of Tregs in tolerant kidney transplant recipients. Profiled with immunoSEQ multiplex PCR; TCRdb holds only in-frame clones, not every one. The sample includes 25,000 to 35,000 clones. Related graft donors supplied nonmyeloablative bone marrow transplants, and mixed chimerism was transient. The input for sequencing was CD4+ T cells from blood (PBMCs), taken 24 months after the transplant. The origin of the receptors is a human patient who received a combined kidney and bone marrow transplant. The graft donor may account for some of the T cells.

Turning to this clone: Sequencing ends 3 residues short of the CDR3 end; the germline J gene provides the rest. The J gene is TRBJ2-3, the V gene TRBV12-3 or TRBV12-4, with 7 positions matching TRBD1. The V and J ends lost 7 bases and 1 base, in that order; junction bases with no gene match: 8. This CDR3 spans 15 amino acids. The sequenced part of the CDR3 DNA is TGTGCCAGCAACCTACAGGGGCAGCGCACAGATACG. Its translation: CASNLQGQRTDT. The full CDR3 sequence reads CASNLQGQRTDTQYF.

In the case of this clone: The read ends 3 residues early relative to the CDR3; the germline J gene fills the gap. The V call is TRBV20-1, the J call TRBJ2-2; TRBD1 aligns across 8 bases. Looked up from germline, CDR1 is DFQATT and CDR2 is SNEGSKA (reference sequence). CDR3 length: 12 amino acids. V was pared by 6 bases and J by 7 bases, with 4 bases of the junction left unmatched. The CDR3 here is CSAETGGGELFF. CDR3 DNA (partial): TGCAGTGCGGAAACAGGGGGCGGGGAG.

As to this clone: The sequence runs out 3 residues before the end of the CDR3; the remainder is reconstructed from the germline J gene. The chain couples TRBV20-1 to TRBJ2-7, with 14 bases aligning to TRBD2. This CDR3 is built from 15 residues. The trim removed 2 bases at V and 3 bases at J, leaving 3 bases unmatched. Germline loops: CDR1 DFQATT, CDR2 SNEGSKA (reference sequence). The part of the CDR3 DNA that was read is TGCAGTGCTAGACAAGGGACTAGCGGGAGCTACGAG. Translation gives CSARQGTSGSYE. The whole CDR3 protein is CSARQGTSGSYEQYF.

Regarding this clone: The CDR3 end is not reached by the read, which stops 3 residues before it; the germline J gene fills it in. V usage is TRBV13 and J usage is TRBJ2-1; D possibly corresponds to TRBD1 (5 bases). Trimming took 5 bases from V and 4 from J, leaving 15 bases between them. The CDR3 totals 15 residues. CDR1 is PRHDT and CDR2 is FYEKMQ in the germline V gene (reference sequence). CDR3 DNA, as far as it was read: TGTGCCAGCAGCATGGGCCAAGGGGCATACAATGAG. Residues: CASSMGQGAYNE. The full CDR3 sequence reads CASSMGQGAYNEQFF.

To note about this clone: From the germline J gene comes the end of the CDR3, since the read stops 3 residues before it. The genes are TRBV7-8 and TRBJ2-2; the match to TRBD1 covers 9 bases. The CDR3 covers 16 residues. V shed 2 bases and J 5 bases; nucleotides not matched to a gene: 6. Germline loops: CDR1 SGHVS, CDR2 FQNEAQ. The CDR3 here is CASSLRQGGMTGELFF. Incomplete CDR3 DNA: TGTGCCAGCAGCTTAAGACAGGGGGGCATGACCGGGGAG. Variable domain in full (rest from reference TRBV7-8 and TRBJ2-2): GAGVSQSPRYKVAKRGQDVALRCDPISGHVSLFWYQQALGQGPEFLTYFQNEAQLDKSGLPSDRFFAERPEGSVSTLKIQRTQQEDSAVYLCASSLRQGGMTGELFFGEGSRLTVL.

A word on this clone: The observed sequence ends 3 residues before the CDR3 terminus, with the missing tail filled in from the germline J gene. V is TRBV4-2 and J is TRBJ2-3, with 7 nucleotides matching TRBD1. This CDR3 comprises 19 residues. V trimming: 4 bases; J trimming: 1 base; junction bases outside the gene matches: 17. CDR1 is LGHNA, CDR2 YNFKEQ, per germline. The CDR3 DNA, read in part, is TGTGCCAGCAGCCCCCGGACAGGAACACAAATAATAGGCACAGATACG. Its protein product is CASSPRTGTQIIGTDT. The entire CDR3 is CASSPRTGTQIIGTDTQYF.

The CDR3 bases that were read are TGTGCCAGCAGCTTCACAGGGGGGACCGGGGAG. It translates to CASSFTGGTGE. In full, the CDR3 reads CASSFTGGTGELFF. The genes are TRBV7-3 and TRBJ2-2; 8 nucleotides agree with TRBD1. The read terminates 3 residues ahead of where the CDR3 ends, so the germline J gene completes it. This CDR3 is built from 14 residues. The V and J ends lost 3 bases and 5 bases, in that order; junction bases with no gene match: 2. Per the germline V gene, CDR1 is SGHTA and CDR2 is FQGTGA.

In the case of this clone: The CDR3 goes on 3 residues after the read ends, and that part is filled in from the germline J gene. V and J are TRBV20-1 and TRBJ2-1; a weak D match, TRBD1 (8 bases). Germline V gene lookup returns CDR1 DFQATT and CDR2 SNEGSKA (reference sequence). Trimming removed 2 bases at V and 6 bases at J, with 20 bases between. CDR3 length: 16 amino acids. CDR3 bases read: TGCAGTGCTAGACCGAACAGGGGGGGACTCCTCAATGAG. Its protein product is CSARPNRGGLLNE. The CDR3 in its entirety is CSARPNRGGLLNEQFF.

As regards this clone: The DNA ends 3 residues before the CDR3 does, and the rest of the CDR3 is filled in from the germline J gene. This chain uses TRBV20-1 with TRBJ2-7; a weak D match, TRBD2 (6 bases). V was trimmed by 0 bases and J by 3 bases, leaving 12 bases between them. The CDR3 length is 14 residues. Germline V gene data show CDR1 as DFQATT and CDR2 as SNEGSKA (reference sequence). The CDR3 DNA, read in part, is TGCAGTGCTAGAGAACCCGGAGGGTTCTACGAG. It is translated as CSAREPGGFYE. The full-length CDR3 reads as CSAREPGGFYEQYF.

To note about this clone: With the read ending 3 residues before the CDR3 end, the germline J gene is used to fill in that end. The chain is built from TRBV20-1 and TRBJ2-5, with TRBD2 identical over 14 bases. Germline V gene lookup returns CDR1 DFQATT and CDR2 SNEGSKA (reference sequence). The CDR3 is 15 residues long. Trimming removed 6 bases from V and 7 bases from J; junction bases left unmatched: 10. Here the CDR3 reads CSAMGLAGVYGTQYF. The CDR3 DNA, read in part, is TGCAGTGCAATGGGACTAGCGGGAGTATATGGGACC.

This chain's CDR3 is CAIGREGNTGELFF. The covered CDR3 bases are TGTGCCATCGGGCGGGAGGGTAACACCGGGGAG. V is TRBV10-3 and J is TRBJ2-2; 9 nucleotides line up with TRBD2. From the germline J gene comes the end of the CDR3, since the read stops 3 residues before it. J gave up 2 bases and V 8 bases, and 3 bases lay outside the gene matches. The CDR3 contains 14 residues. Germline V CDR1 and CDR2: ENHRY, SYGVKD.

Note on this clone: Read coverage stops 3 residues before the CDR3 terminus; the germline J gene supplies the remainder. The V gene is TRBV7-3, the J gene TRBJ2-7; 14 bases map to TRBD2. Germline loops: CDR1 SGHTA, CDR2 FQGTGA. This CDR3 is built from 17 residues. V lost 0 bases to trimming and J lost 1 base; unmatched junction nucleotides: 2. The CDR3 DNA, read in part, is TGTGCCAGCAGCTTAACCGGACTAGCGGGAGGATCCTACGAG. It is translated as CASSLTGLAGGSYE. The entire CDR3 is CASSLTGLAGGSYEQYF. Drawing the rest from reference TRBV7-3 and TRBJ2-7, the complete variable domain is GAGVSQTPSNKVTEKGKYVELRCDPISGHTALYWYRQSLGQGPEFLIYFQGTGAADDSGLPNDRFFAVRPEGSVSTLKIQRTERGDSAVYLCASSLTGLAGGSYEQYFGPGTRLTVT.

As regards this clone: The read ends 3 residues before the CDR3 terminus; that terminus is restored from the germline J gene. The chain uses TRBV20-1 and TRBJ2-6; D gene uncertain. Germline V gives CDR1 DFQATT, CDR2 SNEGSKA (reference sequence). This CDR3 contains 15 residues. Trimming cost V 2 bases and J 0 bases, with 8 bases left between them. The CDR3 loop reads CSARPRSSGANVLTF. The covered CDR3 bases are TGCAGTGCTAGACCGCGGAGCTCTGGGGCCAACGTC.

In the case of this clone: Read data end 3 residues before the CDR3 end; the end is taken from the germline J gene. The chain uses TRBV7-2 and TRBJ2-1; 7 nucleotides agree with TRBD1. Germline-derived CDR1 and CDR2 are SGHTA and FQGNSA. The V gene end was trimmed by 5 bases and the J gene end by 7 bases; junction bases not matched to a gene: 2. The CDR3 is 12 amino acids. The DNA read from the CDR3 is TGTGCCAGCAGCAAACAGGGGAATGAG. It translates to CASSKQGNE. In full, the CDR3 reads CASSKQGNEQFF.

The CDR3 bases that were read are TGCAGTGCTCTACAGGTAGGGAGCAATCAGCCC. Its protein is CSALQVGSNQP. The whole CDR3 sequence reads CSALQVGSNQPQHF. J is TRBJ1-5 and V is TRBV20-1; D is possibly TRBD1 (5 bases). The read terminates 3 residues ahead of where the CDR3 ends, so the germline J gene completes it. V shed 5 bases and J shed 1 base, with 12 bases lying between them. Germline V gene data show CDR1 as DFQATT and CDR2 as SNEGSKA (reference sequence). The CDR3 runs to 14 residues.

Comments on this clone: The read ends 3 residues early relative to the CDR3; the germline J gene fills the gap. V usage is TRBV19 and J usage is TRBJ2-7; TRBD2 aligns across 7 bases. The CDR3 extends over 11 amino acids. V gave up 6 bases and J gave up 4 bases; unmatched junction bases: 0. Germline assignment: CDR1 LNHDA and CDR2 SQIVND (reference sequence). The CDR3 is CASSGGYEQYF. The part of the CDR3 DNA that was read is TGTGCCAGTAGCGGGGGGTACGAG.

The CDR3 protein is CSARARFNEQFF. The sequenced part of the CDR3 DNA is TGCAGTGCTAGAGCGAGGTTTAATGAG. The V call is TRBV20-1, the J call TRBJ2-1, with no clear D. The read terminates 3 residues before the CDR3 end, so the remaining end is supplied by the germline J gene. This CDR3 region has 12 residues. The V gene's germline CDR1 is DFQATT and CDR2 SNEGSKA (reference sequence). Trimming stripped 1 base from V and 7 bases from J, with 8 bases between.